The present TCR beta chain was sequenced within a study of human T cells and chemical hapten exposure. Across the whole study: Predominantly women, the patients had alopecia areata, totalis or universalis.

TCRdb processed the RACE reads anew with MiXCR; each CDR3 protein has one entry. This sample yields approximately 100,000 distinct CDR3 sequences, of which roughly 9.1% are seen a single time; roughly 3.5% belongs to the top ten. In this sample, this clonotype turned up many times. Documented time point: pre-sensitization, week 0. Stated treatment: therapeutic diphenylcyclopropenone sensitization with weekly scalp DPC. Donors were 18 to 70-year-old alopecia patients suitable for DPC. V lost 9 bases and J 0 bases, leaving 22 bases between the germline ends. CDR1 and CDR2 (germline): SGHRS, YFSETQ. The length of the CDR3 is 17 residues.

The sequenced sample was whole blood, obtained in connection with sensitization to the hapten diphenylcyclopropenone (DPC). This rearrangement joins TRBV5-1 to TRBJ2-4; D remains ambiguous. This TCR came from a woman between 35 and 50 years old with alopecia areata. Some clones in this sample may be carry-over from other donors' samples. CDR3 region: CAIRPLGHSLAKNIQYF. CDR3 DNA: TGCGCCATCCGACCGTTGGGTCATTCGTTAGCCAAAAACATTCAGTACTTC.